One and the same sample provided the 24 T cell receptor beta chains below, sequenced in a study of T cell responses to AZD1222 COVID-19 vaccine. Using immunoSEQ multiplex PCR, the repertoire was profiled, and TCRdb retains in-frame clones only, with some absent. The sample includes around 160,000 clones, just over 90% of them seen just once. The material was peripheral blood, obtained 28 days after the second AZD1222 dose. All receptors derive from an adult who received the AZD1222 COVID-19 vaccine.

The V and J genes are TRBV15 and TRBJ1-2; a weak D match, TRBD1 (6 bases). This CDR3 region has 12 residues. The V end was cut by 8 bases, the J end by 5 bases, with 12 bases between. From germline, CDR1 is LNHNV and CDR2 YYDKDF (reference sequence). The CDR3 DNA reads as TGTGCCACCGAGGGGGGAGATTATGGCTACACCTTC. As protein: CATEGGDYGYTF.

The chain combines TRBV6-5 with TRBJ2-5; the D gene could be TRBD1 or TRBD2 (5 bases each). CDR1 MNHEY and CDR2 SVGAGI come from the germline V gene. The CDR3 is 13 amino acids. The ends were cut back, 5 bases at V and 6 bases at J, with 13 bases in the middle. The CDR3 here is CASSTPGLQTQYF. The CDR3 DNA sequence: TGTGCCAGCAGTACCCCGGGGCTACAGACCCAGTACTTC.

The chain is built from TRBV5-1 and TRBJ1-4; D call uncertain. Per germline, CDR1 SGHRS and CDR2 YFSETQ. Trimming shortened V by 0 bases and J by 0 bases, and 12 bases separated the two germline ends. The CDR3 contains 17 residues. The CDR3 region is CASSLGSLPATNEKLFF. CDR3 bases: TGCGCCAGCAGCTTGGGGAGTTTGCCTGCAACTAATGAAAAACTGTTTTTT.

CDR3 DNA sequence: TGTGCCAGCAGCCTAGAGGGAAAGCGGGGGTGGTACAATGAGCAGTTCTTC. Translation gives CASSLEGKRGWYNEQFF. V usage is TRBV3-1 (or the pseudogene TRBV3-2) and J usage is TRBJ2-1; TRBD2 matches 8 bases. The CDR3 totals 17 residues. Germline V gene data show CDR1 as LGHDT and CDR2 as YNNKEL (reference sequence). Trimming cost V 4 bases and J 4 bases; bases outside gene matches: 12.

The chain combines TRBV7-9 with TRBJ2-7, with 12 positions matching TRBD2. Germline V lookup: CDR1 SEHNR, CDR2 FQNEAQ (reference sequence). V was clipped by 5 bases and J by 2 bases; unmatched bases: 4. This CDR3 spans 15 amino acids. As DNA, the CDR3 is TGTGCCAGCAGCCGGACTAGCGGGGAAGCCTACGAGCAGTACTTC. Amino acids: CASSRTSGEAYEQYF.

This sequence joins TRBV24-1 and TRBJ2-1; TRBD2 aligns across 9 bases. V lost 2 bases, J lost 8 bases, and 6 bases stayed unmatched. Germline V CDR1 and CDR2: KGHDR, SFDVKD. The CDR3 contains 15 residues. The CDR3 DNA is TGTGCCACCAGTGATTCGGGCGGGGGGGTTTATGAGCAGTTCTTC. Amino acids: CATSDSGGGVYEQFF.

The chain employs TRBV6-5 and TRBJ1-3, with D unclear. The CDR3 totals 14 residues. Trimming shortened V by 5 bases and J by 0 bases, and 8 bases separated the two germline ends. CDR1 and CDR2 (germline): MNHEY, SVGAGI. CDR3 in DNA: TGTGCCAGCAGTCCTGGTGGCTCTGGAAACACCATATATTTT. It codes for CASSPGGSGNTIYF.

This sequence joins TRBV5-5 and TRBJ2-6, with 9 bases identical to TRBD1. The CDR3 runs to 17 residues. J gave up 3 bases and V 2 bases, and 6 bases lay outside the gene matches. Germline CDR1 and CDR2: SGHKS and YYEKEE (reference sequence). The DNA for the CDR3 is TGTGCCAGCAGCTTAGTACAGGGGGCTAATGGGGCCAACGTCCTGACTTTC. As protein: CASSLVQGANGANVLTF.

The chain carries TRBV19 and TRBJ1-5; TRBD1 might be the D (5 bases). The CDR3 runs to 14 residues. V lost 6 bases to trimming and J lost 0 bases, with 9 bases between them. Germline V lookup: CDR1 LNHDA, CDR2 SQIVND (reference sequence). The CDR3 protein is CASRGRFSNQPQHF. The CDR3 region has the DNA TGTGCCAGTAGGGGACGTTTTAGCAATCAGCCCCAGCATTTT. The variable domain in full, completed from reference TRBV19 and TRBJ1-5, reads DGGITQSPKYLFRKEGQNVTLSCEQNLNHDAMYWYRQDPGQGLRLIYYSQIVNDFQKGDIAEGYSVSREKKESFPLTVTSAQKNPTAFYLCASRGRFSNQPQHFGDGTRLSIL.

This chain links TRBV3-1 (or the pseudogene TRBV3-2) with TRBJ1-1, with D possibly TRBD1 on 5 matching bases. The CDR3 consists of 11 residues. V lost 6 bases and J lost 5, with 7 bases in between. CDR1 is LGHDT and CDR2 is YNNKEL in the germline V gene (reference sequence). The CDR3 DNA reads TGTGCCAGCAGGAGGGGAACTGAAGCTTTCTTT. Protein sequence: CASRRGTEAFF.

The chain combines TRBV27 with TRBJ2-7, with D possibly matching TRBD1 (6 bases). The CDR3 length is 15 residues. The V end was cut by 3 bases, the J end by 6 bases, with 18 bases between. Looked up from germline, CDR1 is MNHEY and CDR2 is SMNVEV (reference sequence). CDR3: CASSFVGDRFGEQYF. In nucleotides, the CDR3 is TGTGCCAGCAGTTTCGTGGGCGACAGGTTTGGCGAGCAGTACTTC.

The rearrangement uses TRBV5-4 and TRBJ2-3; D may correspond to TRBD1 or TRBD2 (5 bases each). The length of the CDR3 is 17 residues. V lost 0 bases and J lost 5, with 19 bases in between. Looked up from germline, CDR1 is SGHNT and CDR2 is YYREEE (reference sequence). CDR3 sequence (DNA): TGTGCCAGCAGCTTGGACCAGGCTGGGGCCCGGGGAGATACGCAGTATTTT. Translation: CASSLDQAGARGDTQYF.

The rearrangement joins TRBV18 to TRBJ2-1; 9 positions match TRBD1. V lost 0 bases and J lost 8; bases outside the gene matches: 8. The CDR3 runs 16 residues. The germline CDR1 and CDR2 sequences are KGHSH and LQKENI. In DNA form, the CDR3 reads TGTGCCAGCTCACCACCGTCGGGACAGGGTTCTCATGAGCAGTTCTTC. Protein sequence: CASSPPSGQGSHEQFF.

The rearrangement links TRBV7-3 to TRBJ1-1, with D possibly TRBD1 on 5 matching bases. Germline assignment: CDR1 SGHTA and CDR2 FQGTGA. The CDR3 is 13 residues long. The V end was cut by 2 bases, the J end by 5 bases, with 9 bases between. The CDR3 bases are TGTGCCAGCAGCTTAGTGGCAGGGACTGAAGCTTTCTTT. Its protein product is CASSLVAGTEAFF.

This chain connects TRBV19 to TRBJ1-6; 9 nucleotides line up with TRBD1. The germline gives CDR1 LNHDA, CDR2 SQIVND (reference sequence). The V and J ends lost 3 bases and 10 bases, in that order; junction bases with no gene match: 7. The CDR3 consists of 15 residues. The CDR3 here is CASSIRDRVGSPLHF. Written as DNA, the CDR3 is TGTGCCAGTAGTATCCGGGACAGGGTAGGATCACCCCTCCACTTT.

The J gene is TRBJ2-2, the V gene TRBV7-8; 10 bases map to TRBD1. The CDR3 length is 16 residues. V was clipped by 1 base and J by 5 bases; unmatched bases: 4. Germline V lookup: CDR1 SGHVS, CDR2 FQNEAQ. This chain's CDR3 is CASSLGGTGATGELFF. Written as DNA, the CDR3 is TGTGCCAGCAGCTTAGGGGGGACAGGGGCTACCGGGGAGCTGTTTTTT.

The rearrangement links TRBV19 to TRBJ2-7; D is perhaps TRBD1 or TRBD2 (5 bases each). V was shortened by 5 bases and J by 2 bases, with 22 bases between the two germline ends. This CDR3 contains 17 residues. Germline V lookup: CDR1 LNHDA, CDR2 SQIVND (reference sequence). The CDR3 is CASSPQINQGPAYEQYF. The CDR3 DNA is TGTGCCAGTAGTCCCCAGATTAACCAGGGACCGGCCTACGAGCAGTACTTC. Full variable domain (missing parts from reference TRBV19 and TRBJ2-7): DGGITQSPKYLFRKEGQNVTLSCEQNLNHDAMYWYRQDPGQGLRLIYYSQIVNDFQKGDIAEGYSVSREKKESFPLTVTSAQKNPTAFYLCASSPQINQGPAYEQYFGPGTRLTVT.

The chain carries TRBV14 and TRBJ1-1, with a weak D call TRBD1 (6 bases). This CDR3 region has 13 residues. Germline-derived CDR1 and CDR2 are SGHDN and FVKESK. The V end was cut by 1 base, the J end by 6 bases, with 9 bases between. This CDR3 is CASSQARGSEAFF. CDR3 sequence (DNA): TGTGCCAGCAGCCAAGCTAGGGGGTCTGAAGCTTTCTTT.

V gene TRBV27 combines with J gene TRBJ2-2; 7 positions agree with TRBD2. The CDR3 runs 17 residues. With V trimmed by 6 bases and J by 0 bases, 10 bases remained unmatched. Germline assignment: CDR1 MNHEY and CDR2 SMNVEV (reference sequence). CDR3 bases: TGTGCCAGCAGCCTTAAGGGAGGGCAGACGAACACCGGGGAGCTGTTTTTT. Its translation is CASSLKGGQTNTGELFF.

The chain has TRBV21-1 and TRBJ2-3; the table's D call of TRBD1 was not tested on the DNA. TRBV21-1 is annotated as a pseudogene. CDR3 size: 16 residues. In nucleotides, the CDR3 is TGTGCCAGCAGCAAAGTGCCAGGGCGGAACACAGATACGCAGTATTTT. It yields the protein CASSKVPGRNTDTQYF.

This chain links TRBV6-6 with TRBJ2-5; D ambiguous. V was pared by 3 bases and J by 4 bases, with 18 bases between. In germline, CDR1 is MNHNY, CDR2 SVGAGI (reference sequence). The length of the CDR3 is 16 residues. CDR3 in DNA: TGTGCCAGCAGTTATAGGGCTCAAGGCGGCCGAGAGACCCAGTACTTC. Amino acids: CASSYRAQGGRETQYF.

DNA of the CDR3: TGCGCCAGCAGCCAACTATTCCGCATTCCGGGCAGGATGAACACTGAAGCTTTCTTT. This encodes CASSQLFRIPGRMNTEAFF. The rearrangement uses TRBV4-1 and TRBJ1-1, with no clear D. Trimming left V 2 bases short and J 0 bases short, with 22 bases between. This CDR3 contains 19 residues. Germline CDR1 and CDR2: MGHRA and YSYEKL.

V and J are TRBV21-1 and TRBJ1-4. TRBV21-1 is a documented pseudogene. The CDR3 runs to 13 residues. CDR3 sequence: CASIRELMEKLFF. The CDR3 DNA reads TGTGCCAGCATCAGGGAGTTAATGGAAAAACTGTTTTTT.

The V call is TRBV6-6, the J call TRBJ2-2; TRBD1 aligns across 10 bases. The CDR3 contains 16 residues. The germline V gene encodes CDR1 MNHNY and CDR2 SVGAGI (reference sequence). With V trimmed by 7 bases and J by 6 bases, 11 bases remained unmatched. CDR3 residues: CASTVGGTGAPGELFF. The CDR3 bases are TGTGCCAGCACCGTCGGTGGGACAGGGGCCCCCGGGGAGCTGTTTTTT.